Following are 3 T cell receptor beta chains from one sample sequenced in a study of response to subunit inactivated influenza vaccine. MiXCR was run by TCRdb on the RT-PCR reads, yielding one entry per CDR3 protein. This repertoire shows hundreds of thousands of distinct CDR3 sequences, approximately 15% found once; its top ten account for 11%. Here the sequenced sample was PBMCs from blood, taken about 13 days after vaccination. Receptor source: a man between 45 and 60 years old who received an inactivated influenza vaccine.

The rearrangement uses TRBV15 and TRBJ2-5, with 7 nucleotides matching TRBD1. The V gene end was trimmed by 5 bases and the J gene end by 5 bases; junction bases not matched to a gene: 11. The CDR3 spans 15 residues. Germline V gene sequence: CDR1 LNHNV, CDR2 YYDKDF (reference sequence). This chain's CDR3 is CATSVRQGSRETQYF. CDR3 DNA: TGTGCCACCAGCGTCCGACAGGGTTCGAGGGAGACCCAGTACTTC.

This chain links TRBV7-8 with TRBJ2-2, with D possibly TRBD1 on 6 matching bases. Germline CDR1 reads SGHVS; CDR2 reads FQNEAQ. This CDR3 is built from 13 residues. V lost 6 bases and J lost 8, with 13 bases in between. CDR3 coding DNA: TGTGCCAGCAGAGGACAGCTTACAGGGGAGCTGTTTTTT. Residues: CASRGQLTGELFF.

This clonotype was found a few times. The CDR3 loop is CASNTDRVAEQFF. DNA for the CDR3: TGTGCCAGCAATACCGACAGGGTCGCTGAGCAGTTCTTC. This rearrangement joins TRBV5-4 to TRBJ2-1; 7 bases fit TRBD1. Trimming cost V 6 bases and J 9 bases; bases outside gene matches: 9. The germline CDR1 and CDR2 sequences are SGHNT and YYREEE (reference sequence). The CDR3 contains 13 residues. The whole variable domain, filled in from reference TRBV5-4 and TRBJ2-1, reads ETGVTQSPTHLIKTRGQQVTLRCSSQSGHNTVSWYQQALGQGPQFIFQYYREEENGRGNFPPRFSGLQFPNYSSELNVNALELDDSALYLCASNTDRVAEQFFGPGTRLTVL.